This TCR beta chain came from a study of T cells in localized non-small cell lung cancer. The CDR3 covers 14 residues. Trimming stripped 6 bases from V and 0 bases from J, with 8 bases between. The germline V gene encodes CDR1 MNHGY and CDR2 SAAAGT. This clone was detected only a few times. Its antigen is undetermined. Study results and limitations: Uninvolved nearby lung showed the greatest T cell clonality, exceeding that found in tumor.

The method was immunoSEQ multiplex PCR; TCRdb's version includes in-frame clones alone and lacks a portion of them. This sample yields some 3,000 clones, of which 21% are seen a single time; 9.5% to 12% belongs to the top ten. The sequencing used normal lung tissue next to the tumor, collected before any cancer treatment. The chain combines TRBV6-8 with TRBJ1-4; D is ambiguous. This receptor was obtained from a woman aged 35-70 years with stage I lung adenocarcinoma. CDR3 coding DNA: TGTGCCAGCAGGGCAGGAACAACTAATGAAAAACTGTTTTTT. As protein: CASRAGTTNEKLFF.